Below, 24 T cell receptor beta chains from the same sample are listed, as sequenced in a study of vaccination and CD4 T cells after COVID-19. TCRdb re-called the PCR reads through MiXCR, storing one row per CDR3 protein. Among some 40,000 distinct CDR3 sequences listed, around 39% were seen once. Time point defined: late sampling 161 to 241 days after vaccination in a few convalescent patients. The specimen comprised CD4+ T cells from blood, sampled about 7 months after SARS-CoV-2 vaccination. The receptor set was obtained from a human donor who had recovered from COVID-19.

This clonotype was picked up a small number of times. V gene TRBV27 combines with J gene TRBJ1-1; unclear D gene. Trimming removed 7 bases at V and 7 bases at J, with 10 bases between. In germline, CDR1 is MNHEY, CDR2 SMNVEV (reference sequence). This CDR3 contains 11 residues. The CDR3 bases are TGTGCCAGCAAGAGGCGTATTGAAGCTTTCTTT. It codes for CASKRRIEAFF.

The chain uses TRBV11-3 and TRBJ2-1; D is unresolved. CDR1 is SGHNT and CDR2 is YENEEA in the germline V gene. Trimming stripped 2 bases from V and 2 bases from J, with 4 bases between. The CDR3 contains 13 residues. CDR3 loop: CASSLQAYNEQFF. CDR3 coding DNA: TGTGCCAGCAGCTTACAAGCCTACAATGAGCAGTTCTTC.

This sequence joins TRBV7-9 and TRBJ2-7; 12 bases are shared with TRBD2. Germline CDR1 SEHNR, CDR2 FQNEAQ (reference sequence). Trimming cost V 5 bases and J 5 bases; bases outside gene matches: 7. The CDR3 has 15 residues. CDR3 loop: CASSQTSGSPHEQYF. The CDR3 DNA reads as TGTGCCAGCAGCCAGACTAGCGGGAGCCCCCACGAGCAGTACTTC.

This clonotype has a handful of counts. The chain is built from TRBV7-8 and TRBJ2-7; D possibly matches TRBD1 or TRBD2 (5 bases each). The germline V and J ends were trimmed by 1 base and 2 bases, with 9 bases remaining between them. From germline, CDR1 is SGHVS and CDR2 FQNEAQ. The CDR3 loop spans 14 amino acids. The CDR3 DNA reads TGTGCCAGCAGCTTAGTCCAGGGAGCCTACGAGCAGTACTTC. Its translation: CASSLVQGAYEQYF.

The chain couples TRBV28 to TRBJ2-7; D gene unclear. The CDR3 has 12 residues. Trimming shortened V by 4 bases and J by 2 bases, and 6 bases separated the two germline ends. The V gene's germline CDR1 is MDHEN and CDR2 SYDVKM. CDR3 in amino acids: CASSSTTYEQYF. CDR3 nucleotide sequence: TGTGCCAGCAGTTCTACAACCTACGAGCAGTACTTC.

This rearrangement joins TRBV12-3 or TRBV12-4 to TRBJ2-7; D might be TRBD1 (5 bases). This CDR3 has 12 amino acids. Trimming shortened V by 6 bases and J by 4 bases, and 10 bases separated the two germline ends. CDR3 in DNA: TGTGCCAGCAGGGGGCTATCATACGAGCAGTACTTC. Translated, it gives CASRGLSYEQYF.

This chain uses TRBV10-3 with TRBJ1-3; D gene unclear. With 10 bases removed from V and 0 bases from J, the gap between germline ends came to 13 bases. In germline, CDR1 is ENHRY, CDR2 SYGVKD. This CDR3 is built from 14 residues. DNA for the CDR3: TGTGCCACCACCGAGACAAGCTCTGGAAACACCATATATTTT. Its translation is CATTETSSGNTIYF.

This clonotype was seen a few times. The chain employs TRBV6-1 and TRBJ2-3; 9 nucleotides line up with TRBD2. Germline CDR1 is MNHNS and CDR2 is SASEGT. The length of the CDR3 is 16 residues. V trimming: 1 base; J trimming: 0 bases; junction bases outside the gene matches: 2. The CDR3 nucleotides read TGTGCCAGCAGTGAAGTCAGCGGGGGGAGCACAGATACGCAGTATTTT. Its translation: CASSEVSGGSTDTQYF.

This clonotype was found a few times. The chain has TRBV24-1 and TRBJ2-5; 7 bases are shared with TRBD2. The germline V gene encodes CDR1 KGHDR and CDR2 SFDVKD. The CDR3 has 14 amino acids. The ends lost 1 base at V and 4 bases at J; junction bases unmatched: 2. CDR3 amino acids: CATSDLGEGETQYF. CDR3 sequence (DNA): TGTGCCACCAGTGATTTAGGGGAGGGAGAGACCCAGTACTTC.

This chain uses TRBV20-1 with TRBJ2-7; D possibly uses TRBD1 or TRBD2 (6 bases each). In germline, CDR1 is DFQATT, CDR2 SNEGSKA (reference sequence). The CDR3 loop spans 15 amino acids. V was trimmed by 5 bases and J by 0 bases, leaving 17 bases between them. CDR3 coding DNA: TGCAGTGCTCGCACCTTCGGGGGCAACTCCTACGAGCAGTACTTC. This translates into CSARTFGGNSYEQYF.

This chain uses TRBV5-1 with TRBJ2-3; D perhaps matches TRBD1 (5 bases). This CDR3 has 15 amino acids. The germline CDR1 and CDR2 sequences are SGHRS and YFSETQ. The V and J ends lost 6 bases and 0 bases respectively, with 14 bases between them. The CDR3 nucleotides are TGCGCCAGCACTCCGGTACAGGCTAGCACAGATACGCAGTATTTT. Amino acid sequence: CASTPVQASTDTQYF.

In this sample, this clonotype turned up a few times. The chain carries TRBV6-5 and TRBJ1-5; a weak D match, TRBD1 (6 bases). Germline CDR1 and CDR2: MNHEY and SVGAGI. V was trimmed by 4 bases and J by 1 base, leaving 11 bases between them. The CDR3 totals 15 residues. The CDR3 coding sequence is TGTGCCAGCAGTTTAACAGGGCTGAGCAATCAGCCCCAGCATTTT. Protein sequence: CASSLTGLSNQPQHF.

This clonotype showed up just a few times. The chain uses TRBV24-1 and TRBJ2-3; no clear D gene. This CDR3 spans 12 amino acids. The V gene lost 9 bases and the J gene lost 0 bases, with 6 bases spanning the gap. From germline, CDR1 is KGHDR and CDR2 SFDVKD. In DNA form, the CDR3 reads TGTGCCACCTACGCTAGCACAGATACGCAGTATTTT. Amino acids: CATYASTDTQYF.

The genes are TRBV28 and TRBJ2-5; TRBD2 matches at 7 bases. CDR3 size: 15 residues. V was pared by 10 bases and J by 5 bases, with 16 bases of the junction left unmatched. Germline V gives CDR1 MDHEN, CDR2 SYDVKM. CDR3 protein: CATTVLGGSRETQYF. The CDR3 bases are TGTGCCACCACGGTTCTCGGGGGGAGCAGGGAGACCCAGTACTTC.

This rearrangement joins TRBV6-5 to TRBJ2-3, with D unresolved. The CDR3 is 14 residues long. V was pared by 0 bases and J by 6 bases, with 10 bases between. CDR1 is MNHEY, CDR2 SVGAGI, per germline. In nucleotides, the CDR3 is TGTGCCAGCAGTTACTCTCAGGCGCCGGATACGCAGTATTTT. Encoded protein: CASSYSQAPDTQYF.

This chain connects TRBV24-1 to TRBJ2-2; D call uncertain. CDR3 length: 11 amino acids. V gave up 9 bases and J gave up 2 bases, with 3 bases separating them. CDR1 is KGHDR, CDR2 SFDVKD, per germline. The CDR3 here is CATQNTGELFF. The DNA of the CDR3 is TGTGCCACCCAAAACACCGGGGAGCTGTTTTTT.

CDR3 bases: TGTGCCAGCAGCTTAGCACCAGGGAATAACTATGGCTACACCTTC. Translation gives CASSLAPGNNYGYTF. The chain has TRBV7-8 and TRBJ1-2, with D possibly being TRBD1 (5 bases). V lost 0 bases, J lost 1 base, and 9 bases lay in between. Looked up from germline, CDR1 is SGHVS and CDR2 is FQNEAQ. The CDR3 has 15 amino acids.

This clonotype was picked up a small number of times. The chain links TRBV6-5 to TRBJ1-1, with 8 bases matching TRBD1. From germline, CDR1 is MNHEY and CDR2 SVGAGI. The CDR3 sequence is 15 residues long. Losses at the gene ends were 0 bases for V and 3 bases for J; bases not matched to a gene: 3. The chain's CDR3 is CASSYSDRGYTEAFF. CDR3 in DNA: TGTGCCAGCAGTTACTCCGACAGGGGATACACTGAAGCTTTCTTT.

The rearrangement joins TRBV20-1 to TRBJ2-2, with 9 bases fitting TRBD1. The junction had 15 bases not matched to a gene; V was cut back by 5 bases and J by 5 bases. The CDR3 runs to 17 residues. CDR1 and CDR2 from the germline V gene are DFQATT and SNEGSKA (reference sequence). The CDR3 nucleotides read TGCAGTGCTTTGATTTTGGGGCGACAGGGGGGAACCGGGGAGCTGTTTTTT. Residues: CSALILGRQGGTGELFF.

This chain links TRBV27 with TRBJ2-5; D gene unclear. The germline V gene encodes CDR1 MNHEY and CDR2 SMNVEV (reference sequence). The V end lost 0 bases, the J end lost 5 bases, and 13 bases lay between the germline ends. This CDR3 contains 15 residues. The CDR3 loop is CASSLSMALGETQYF. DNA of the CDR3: TGTGCCAGCAGTTTATCAATGGCGTTAGGGGAGACCCAGTACTTC.

CDR3 region: CASSLVTGDLLRYEQYF. CDR3 nucleotides: TGTGCCAGCAGCCTTGTAACCGGGGACCTCCTGAGGTACGAGCAGTACTTC. The chain carries TRBV5-6 and TRBJ2-7; D possibly uses TRBD1 or TRBD2 (5 bases each). Germline V lookup: CDR1 SGHDT, CDR2 YYEEEE. With 4 bases removed from V and 4 bases from J, the gap between germline ends came to 24 bases. The CDR3 length is 17 residues.

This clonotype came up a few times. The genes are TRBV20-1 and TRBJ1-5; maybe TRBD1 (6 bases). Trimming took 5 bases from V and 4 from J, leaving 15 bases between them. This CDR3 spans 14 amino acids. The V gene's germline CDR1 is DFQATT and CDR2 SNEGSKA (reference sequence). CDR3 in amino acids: CSAAAAGTNQPQHF. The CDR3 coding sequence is TGCAGTGCTGCCGCTGCCGGGACAAATCAGCCCCAGCATTTT.

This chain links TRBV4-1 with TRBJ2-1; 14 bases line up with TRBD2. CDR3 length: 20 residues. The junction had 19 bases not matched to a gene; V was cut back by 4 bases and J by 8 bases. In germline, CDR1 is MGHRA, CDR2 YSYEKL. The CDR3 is CASSRILGTSGRIPVDEQFF. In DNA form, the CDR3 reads TGCGCCAGCAGCCGGATCCTCGGGACTAGCGGGAGAATCCCCGTGGATGAGCAGTTCTTC.

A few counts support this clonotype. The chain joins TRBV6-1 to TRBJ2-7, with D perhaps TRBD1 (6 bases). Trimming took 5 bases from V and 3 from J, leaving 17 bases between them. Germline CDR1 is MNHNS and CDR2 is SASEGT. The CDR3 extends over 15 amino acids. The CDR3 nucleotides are TGTGCCAGCAGTACCGAGGGGACATCCTTCTACGAGCAGTACTTC. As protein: CASSTEGTSFYEQYF.